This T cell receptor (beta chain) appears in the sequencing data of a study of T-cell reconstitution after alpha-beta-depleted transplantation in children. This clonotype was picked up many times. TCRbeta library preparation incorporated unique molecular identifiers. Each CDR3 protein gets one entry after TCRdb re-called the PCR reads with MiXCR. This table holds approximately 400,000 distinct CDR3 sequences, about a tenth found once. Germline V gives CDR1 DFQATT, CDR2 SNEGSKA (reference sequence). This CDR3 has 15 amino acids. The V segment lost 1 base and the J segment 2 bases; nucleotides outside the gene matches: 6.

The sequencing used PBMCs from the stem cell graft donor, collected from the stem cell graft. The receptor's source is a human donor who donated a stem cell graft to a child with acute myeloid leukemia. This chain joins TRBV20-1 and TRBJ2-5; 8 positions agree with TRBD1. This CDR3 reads CSARAGRDRQETQYF. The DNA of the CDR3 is TGCAGTGCTAGAGCCGGACGGGACAGGCAAGAGACCCAGTACTTC.